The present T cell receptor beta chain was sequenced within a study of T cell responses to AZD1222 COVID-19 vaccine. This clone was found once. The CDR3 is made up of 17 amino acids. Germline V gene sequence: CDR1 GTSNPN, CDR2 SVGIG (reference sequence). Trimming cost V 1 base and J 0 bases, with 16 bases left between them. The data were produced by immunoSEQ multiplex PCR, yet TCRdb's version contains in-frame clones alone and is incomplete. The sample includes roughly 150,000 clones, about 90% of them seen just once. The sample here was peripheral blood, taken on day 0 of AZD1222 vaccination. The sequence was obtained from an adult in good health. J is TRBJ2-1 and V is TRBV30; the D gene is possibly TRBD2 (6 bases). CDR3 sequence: CAWSALRTTHSYNEQFF. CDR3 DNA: TGTGCCTGGAGTGCGCTGCGGACTACCCACTCCTACAATGAGCAGTTCTTC.